Listed below are T cell receptor beta chains from one sample, sequenced in a study of blood T cell repertoires in COVID-19. Assay: immunoSEQ multiplex PCR; the TCRdb copy retains only in-frame clones and omits some. This sample carries around 270,000 clones, roughly 91% of them seen once, and the ten largest clones take around 4.4%. The sequenced material came from peripheral blood. Source of these receptors: a man aged 35-49 years with acute or convalescent COVID-19. CDR3s include the opening cysteine and the closing phenylalanine or tryptophan. D genes are given only for firm matches. Only some rows state a clone size, as once, few, many or a class for expanded clones.

j_call,clone_size,v_call,d_call,cdr3_nt,cdr3_aa
TRBJ1-1,.,TRBV10-3,.,TGTGCCGGCCAAAGGACAGAGAACACTGAAGCTTTCTTT,CAGQRTENTEAFF
TRBJ1-1,.,TRBV5-1,.,TGCGCCAGCAGCCCGCCCCTCGCGGGCACTGAAGCTTTCTTT,CASSPPLAGTEAFF
TRBJ1-6,.,TRBV7-8,.,TGTGCCAGCGCGGAGGTCTATAATTCACCCCTCCACTTT,CASAEVYNSPLHF
TRBJ1-6,.,TRBV6-1,.,TGTGCCAGCAGTGAGTGGGGGGGGCGGCGTGAGTCACCCCTCCACTTT,CASSEWGGRRESPLHF
TRBJ1-1,.,TRBV7-8,TRBD1,TGTGCCAGCAGCTCTCAGGGGGCCGCTGAAGCTTTCTTT,CASSSQGAAEAFF
TRBJ1-6,once,TRBV7-9,.,TGTGCCAGCAGCAAACTTACAGGGACGCATTCACCCCTCCACTTT,CASSKLTGTHSPLHF
TRBJ2-1,.,TRBV24-1,TRBD2,TGTGCCACCAGTGAGCCTCCGGGACGGGGGGGAAATGAGCAGTTCTTC,CATSEPPGRGGNEQFF
TRBJ2-3,.,TRBV15,.,TGTGCCACCAGCAGAGCTAACCCTGGCACAGATACGCAGTATTTT,CATSRANPGTDTQYF
TRBJ2-2,.,TRBV5-1,.,TGCGCCAGCAGCTGGGGACATAACACCGGGGAGCTGTTTTTT,CASSWGHNTGELFF
TRBJ1-2,.,TRBV19,TRBD1,TGTGCCAGTAGTCACCAGGGGGCAAATGGCTACACCTTC,CASSHQGANGYTF
TRBJ2-7,.,TRBV12-5,TRBD1,TGTGCTAGTGGTTTGGCACCGGGACAGGGGTACGCCGAGCAGTACTTC,CASGLAPGQGYAEQYF
TRBJ2-1,once,TRBV29-1,TRBD2,TGCAGCGTTGAACTAGCGGTCTACAATGAGCAGTTCTTC,CSVELAVYNEQFF
TRBJ2-2,.,TRBV7-9,.,TGTGCCAGCAGCTCTTCGGGGCAGGGGAAGGCCGGGGAGCTGTTTTTT,CASSSSGQGKAGELFF
TRBJ1-2,.,TRBV27,.,TGTGCCAGCAGTTTATCATGGGGGGGCAGGTCCGCTAACTATGGCTACACCTTC,CASSLSWGGRSANYGYTF
TRBJ2-2,.,TRBV5-1,.,TGCGCCAGCAGCTTGGGGCGGGGGCCCGGGGAGCTGTTTTTT,CASSLGRGPGELFF
TRBJ2-6,.,TRBV10-3,.,TGTGCCATGGGGCGGGGGCCTGGGGCCAACGTCCTGACTTTC,CAMGRGPGANVLTF
TRBJ2-2,.,TRBV5-1,.,TGCGCCAGCAGCTTGACTGAACAGTCAACCGGGGAGCTGTTTTTT,CASSLTEQSTGELFF